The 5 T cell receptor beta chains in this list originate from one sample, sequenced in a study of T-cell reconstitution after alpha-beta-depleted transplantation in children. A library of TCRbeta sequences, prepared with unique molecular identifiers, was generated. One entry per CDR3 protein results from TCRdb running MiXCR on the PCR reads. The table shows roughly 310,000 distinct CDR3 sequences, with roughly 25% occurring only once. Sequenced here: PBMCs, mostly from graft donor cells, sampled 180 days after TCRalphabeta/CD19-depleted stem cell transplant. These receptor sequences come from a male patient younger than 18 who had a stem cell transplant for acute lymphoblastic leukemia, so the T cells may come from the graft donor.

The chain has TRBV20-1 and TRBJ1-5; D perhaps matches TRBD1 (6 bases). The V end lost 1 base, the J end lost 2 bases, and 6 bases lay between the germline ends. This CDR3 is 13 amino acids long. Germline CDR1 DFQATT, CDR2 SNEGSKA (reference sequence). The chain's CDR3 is CSARAGGNQPQHF. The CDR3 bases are TGCAGTGCTAGAGCAGGGGGCAATCAGCCCCAGCATTTT.

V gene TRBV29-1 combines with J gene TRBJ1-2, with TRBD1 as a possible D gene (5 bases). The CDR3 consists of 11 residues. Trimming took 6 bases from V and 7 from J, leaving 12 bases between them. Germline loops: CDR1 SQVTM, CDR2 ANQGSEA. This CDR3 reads CSVRGQAGYTF. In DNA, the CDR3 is TGCAGCGTGAGGGGTCAGGCTGGCTACACCTTC.

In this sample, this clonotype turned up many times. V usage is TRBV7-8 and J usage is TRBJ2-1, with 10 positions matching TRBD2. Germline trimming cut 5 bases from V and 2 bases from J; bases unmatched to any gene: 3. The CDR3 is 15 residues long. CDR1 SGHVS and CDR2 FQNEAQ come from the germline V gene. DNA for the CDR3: TGTGCCAGCAGCCAAAGCGGGAGGGCCTACAATGAGCAGTTCTTC. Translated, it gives CASSQSGRAYNEQFF. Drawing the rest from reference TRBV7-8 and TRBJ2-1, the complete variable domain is GAGVSQSPRYKVAKRGQDVALRCDPISGHVSLFWYQQALGQGPEFLTYFQNEAQLDKSGLPSDRFFAERPEGSVSTLKIQRTQQEDSAVYLCASSQSGRAYNEQFFGPGTRLTVL.

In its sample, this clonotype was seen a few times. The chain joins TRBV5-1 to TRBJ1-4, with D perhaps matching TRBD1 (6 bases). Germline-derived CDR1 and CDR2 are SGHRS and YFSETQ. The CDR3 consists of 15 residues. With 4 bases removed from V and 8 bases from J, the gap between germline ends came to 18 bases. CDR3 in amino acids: CASSRNRAQGEKLFF. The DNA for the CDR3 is TGCGCCAGCAGCCGGAACCGGGCCCAGGGGGAAAAACTGTTTTTT.

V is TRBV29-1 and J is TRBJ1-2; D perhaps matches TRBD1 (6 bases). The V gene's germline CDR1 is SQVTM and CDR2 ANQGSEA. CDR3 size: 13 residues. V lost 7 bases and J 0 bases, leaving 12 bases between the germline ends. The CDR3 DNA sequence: TGCAGCGCCACAACAGGGACTAACTATGGCTACACCTTC. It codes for CSATTGTNYGYTF.